A single T cell receptor (beta chain) is shown here with its context. This record belongs to a study of cytomegalovirus exposure and HLA in healthy donors. Germline V lookup: CDR1 MGHRA, CDR2 YSYEKL. This CDR3 spans 16 amino acids. V was clipped by 1 base and J by 2 bases; unmatched bases: 5. The primer mix had 60 Vbeta and 13 Jbeta primers. Here immunoSEQ multiplex PCR was the method, and the copy in TCRdb shows in-frame clones only, minus some. The sample has 200,000 to 250,000 clones. The sample comprised PBMCs. The sequence was obtained from a girl aged 2 to 10 in good health and CMV-seropositive. The rearrangement uses TRBV4-1 and TRBJ2-7, with 10 positions matching TRBD2. The DNA of the CDR3 is TGCGCCAGCAGCCAAGTCTTTCTAGCGGGAGCCTACGAGCAGTACTTC. This translates into CASSQVFLAGAYEQYF.